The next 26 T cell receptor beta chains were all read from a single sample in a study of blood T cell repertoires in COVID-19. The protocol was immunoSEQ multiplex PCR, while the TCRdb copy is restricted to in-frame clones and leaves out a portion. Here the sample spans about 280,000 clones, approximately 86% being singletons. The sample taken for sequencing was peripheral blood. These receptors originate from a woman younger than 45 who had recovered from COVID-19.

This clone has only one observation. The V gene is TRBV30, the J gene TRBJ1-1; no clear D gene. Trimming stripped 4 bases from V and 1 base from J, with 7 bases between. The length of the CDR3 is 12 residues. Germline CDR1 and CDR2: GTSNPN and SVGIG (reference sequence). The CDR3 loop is CAWKRGNTEAFF. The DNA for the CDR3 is TGTGCCTGGAAGCGGGGGAACACTGAAGCTTTCTTT. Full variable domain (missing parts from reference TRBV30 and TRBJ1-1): SQTIHQWPATLVQPVGSPLSLECTVEGTSNPNLYWYRQAAGRGLQLLFYSVGIGQISSEVPQNLSASRPQDRQFILSSKKLLLSDSGFYLCAWKRGNTEAFFGQGTRLTVV.

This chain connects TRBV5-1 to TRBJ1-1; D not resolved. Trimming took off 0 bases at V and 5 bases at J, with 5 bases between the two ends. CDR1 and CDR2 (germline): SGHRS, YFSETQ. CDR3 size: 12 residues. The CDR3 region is CASSLGSTEAFF. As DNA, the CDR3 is TGCGCCAGCAGCTTGGGGAGTACTGAAGCTTTCTTT.

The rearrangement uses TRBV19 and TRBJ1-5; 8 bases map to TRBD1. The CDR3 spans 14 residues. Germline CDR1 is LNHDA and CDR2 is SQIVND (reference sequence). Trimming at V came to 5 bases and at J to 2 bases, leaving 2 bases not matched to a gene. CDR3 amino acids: CASSVQGGNQPQHF. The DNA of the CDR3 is TGTGCCAGTAGTGTACAGGGGGGCAATCAGCCCCAGCATTTT.

CDR3 coding DNA: TGTGCCAGCAGTGACCCCGGACAGACCTACGAGCAGTACTTC. Encoded protein: CASSDPGQTYEQYF. The J gene is TRBJ2-7, the V gene TRBV6-4; D perhaps matches TRBD1 (6 bases). Germline loops: CDR1 MRHNA, CDR2 SNTAGT. V shed 2 bases and J shed 2 bases, with 10 bases lying between them. The CDR3 loop spans 14 amino acids.

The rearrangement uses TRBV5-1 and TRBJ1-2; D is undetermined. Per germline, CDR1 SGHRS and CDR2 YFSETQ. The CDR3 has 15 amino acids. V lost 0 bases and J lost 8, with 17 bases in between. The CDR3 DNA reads TGCGCCAGCAGCTTGGACTTCCGACACCCCGAGGGCTACACCTTC. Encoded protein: CASSLDFRHPEGYTF.

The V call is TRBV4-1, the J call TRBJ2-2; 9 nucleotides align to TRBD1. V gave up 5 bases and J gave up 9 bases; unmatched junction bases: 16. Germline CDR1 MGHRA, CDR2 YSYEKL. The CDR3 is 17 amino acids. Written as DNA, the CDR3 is TGCGCCAGCAGCTCGCAAGGACAGGGGCGCCGTCTCCGGGAGCTGTTTTTT. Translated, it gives CASSSQGQGRRLRELFF.

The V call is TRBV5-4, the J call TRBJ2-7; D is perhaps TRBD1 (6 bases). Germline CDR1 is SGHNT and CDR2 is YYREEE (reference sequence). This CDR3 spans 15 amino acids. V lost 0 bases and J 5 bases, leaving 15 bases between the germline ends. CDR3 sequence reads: CASSLDRLQGNEQYF. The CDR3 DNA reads TGTGCCAGCAGCTTGGACCGACTTCAGGGGAACGAGCAGTACTTC.

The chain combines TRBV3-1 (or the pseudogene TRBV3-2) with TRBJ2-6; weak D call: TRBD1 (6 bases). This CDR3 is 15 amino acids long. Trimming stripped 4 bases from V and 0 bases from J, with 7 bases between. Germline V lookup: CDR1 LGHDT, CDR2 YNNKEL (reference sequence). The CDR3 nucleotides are TGTGCCAGCAGCCGACAGGTCTCTGGGGCCAACGTCCTGACTTTC. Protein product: CASSRQVSGANVLTF.

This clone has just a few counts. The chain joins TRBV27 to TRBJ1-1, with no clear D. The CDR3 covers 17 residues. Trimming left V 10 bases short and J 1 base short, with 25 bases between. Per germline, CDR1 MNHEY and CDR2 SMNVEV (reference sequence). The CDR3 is CATLRRNGDSSNTEAFF. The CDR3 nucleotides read TGTGCCACCCTGCGACGAAATGGTGACTCCTCGAACACTGAAGCTTTCTTT.

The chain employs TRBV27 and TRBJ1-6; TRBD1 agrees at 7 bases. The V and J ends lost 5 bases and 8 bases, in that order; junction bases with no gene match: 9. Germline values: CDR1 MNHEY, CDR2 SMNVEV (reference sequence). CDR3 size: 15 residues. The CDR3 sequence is CASSPPDRPDSPLHF. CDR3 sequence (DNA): TGTGCCAGCAGTCCCCCGGACAGGCCTGATTCACCCCTCCACTTT.

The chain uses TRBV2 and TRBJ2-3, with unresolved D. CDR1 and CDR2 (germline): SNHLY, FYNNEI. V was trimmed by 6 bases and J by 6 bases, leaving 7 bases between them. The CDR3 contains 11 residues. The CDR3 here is CASRMEDTQYF. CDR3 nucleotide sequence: TGTGCCAGCAGGATGGAGGATACGCAGTATTTT.

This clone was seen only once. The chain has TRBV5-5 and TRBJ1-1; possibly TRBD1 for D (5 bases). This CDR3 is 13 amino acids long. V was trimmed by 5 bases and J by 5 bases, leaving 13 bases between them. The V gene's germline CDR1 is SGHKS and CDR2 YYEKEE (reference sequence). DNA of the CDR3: TGTGCCAGCAGACGGGGGGGAGAAACTGAAGCTTTCTTT. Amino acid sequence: CASRRGGETEAFF.

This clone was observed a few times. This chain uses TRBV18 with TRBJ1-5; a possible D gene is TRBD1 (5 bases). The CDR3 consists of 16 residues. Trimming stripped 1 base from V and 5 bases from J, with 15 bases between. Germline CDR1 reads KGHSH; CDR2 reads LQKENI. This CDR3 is CASSPRSTDSYQPQHF. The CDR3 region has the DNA TGTGCCAGCTCACCACGGTCGACAGATTCCTATCAGCCCCAGCATTTT.

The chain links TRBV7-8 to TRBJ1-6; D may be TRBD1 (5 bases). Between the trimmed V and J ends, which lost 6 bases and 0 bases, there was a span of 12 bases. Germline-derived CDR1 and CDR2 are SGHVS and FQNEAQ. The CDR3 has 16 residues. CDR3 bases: TGTGCCAGCAGAGAGTACAGGTTCTCCTATAATTCACCCCTCCACTTT. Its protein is CASREYRFSYNSPLHF.

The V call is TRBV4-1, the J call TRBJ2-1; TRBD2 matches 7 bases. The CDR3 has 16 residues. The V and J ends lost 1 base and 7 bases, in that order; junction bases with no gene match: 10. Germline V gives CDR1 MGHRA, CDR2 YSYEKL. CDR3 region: CASSQASTSTSNEQFF. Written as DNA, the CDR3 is TGCGCCAGCAGCCAAGCATCGACTAGCACGAGTAATGAGCAGTTCTTC.

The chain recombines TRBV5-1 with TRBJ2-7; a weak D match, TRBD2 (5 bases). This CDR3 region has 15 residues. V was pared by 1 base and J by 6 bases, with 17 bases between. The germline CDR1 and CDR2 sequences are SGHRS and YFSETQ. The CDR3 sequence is CASSLFRRGSAEQYF. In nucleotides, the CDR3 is TGCGCCAGCAGCTTGTTTCGCAGAGGGTCCGCCGAGCAGTACTTC.

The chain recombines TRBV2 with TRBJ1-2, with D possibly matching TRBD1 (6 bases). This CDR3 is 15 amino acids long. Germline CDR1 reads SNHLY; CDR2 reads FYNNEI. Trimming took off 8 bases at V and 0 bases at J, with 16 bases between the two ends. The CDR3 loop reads CASAQFQGTNYGYTF. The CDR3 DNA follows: TGTGCCAGCGCTCAATTTCAGGGGACTAACTATGGCTACACCTTC. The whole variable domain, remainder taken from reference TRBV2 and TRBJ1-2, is EPEVTQTPSHQVTQMGQEVILRCVPISNHLYFYWYRQILGQKVEFLVSFYNNEISEKSEIFDDQFSVERPDGSNFTLKIRSTKLEDSAMYFCASAQFQGTNYGYTFGSGTRLTVV.

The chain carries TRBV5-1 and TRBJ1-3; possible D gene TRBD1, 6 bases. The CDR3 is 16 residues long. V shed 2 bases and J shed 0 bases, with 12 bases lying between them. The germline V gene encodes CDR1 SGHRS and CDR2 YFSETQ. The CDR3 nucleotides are TGCGCCAGCAGCTTAGGACAGTTCAGCTCTGGAAACACCATATATTTT. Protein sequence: CASSLGQFSSGNTIYF.

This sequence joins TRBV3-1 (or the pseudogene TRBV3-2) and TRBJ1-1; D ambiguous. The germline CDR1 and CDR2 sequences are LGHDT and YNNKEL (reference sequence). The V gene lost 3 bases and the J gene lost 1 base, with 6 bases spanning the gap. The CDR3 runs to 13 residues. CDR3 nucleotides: TGTGCCAGCAGCCAGCGGGAGAACACTGAAGCTTTCTTT. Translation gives CASSQRENTEAFF.

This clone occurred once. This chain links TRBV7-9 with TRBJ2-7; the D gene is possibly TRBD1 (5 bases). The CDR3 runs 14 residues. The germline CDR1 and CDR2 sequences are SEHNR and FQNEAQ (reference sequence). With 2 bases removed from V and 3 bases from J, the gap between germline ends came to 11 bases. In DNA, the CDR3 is TGTGCCAGCAGCTTATCTCAGACAGTCTACGAGCAGTACTTC. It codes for CASSLSQTVYEQYF. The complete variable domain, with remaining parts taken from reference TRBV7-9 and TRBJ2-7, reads DTGVSQNPRHKITKRGQNVTFRCDPISEHNRLYWYRQTLGQGPEFLTYFQNEAQLEKSRLLSDRFSAERPKGSFSTLEIQRTEQGDSAMYLCASSLSQTVYEQYFGPGTRLTVT.

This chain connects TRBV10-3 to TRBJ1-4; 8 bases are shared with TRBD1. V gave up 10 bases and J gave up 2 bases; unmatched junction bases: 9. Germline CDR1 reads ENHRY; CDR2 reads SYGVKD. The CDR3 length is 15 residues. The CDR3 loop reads CASQGAGTTNEKLFF. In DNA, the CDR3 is TGTGCCAGCCAGGGGGCTGGGACTACTAATGAAAAACTGTTTTTT.

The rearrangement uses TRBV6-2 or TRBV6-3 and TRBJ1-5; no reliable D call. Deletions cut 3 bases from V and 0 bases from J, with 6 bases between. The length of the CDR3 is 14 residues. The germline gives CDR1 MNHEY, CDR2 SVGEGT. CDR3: CASSYQDSNQPQHF. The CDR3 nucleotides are TGTGCCAGCAGTTATCAGGATAGCAATCAGCCCCAGCATTTT.

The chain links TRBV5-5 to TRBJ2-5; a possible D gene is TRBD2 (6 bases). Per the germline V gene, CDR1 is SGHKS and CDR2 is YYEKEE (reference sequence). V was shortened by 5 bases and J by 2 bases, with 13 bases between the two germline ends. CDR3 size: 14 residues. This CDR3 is CASRITGVQETQYF. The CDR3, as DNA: TGTGCCAGCAGGATAACGGGAGTACAAGAGACCCAGTACTTC.

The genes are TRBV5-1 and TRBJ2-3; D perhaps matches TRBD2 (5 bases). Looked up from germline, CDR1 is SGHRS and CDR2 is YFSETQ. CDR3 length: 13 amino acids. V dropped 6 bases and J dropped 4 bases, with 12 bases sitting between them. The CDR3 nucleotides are TGCGCCAGCACCCGGAGCGGCGCAGATACGCAGTATTTT. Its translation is CASTRSGADTQYF.

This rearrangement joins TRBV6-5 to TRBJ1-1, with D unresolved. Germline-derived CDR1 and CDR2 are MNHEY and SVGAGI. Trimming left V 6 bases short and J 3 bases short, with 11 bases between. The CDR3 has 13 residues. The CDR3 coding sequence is TGTGCCAGCAGCCTCGTCGGGGACACTGAAGCTTTCTTT. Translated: CASSLVGDTEAFF.

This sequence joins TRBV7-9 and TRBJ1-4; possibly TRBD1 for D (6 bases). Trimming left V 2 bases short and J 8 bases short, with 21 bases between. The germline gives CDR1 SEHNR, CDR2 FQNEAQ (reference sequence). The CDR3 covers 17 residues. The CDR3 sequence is CASSLFVGTPVTEKLFF. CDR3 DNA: TGTGCCAGCAGCTTATTTGTCGGGACACCTGTAACCGAAAAACTGTTTTTT.